This TCR beta chain was identified during a study of T cells expressing NK-cell markers. TCRdb reprocessed the 5' RACE reads and keeps a single row for each CDR3 protein, giving no DNA. The sample has approximately 380,000 distinct CDR3 sequences, and its top ten clones hold 5.2%. CDR3 length equals 14 residues. This chain connects TRBV12-3 or TRBV12-4 to TRBJ2-1; TCRdb lists TRBD2, though no DNA is available to test this call. This sequence was found in a man aged 18 to 69 in good health. Specimen: blood T cells: a sorted CD56 or NKG2C T cell subset, CD4+ or CD8+ T cells, or bulk PBMC T cells (not recorded which). CDR3 region: CASSTTSGYNEQFF.